This T cell receptor beta chain was sequenced during a study of T-cell memory formation after mild COVID-19. As for the study in general: The study found TCR clusters largely donor specific.

Broader study findings: In second-wave clones peaking day 37, SARS-CoV-2 specificity remained unconfirmed. Shrinking CD4+ clones resided mostly in CM and EM, and CD8+ ones in EMRA.

On this clonotype: Its matching antigen is unknown.

This CDR3 region has 16 residues. V gave up 6 bases and J gave up 3 bases; unmatched junction bases: 8. Germline lookup yields CDR1 SNHLY and CDR2 FYNNEI. A single record per CDR3 protein comes from TCRdb applying MiXCR to the 5' RACE reads. This sample has 100,000 to 130,000 distinct CDR3 sequences, with approximately 14% found just once. The sequence was obtained from a young man who had mild COVID-19 (a few samples of this study predate the infection). Cell type and time point are not known. This chain uses TRBV2 with TRBJ1-6; 7 positions agree with TRBD1. Material for sequencing was PBMCs or a T cell subset sorted from them (not recorded which). The CDR3: CASRARGQNYNSPLHF. The CDR3 coding sequence is TGTGCCAGCAGGGCGAGGGGGCAGAACTATAATTCACCCCTCCACTTT.